The 26 T cell receptor beta chains below all came from one sample that was sequenced in a study of OX40 agonist ivuxolimab in advanced cancers. The repertoire was sequenced with immunoSEQ multiplex PCR; TCRdb's copy has only in-frame clones and lacks some. The sample carries tens of thousands of clones, 75% to 90% recorded once. The sequenced sample was CD4+ or CD8+ T cells sorted from blood, obtained in a trial of the OX40 agonist ivuxolimab. These receptors originate from an adult with an advanced solid tumor such as melanoma, head and neck, liver or kidney cancer.

The rearrangement uses TRBV5-1 and TRBJ1-1; a possible D gene is TRBD1 (5 bases). Germline CDR1 is SGHRS and CDR2 is YFSETQ. V lost 0 bases to trimming and J lost 2 bases, with 8 bases between them. The CDR3 consists of 14 residues. CDR3 nucleotides: TGCGCCAGCAGCTTGGAGAGGGGAAACACTGAAGCTTTCTTT. Protein sequence: CASSLERGNTEAFF.

The chain links TRBV19 to TRBJ2-3; a possible D gene is TRBD2 (6 bases). V was cut by 10 bases and J by 1 base, with 12 bases left in between. CDR3 length equals 13 residues. The germline V gene has CDR1 LNHDA and CDR2 SQIVND (reference sequence). Here the CDR3 DNA reads TGTGCCACCCGACGCGGGGGCACAGATACGCAGTATTTT. Amino acids: CATRRGGTDTQYF.

This clone has only one observation. The rearrangement links TRBV18 to TRBJ2-7; 9 nucleotides line up with TRBD2. Germline V gene lookup returns CDR1 KGHSH and CDR2 LQKENI. The CDR3 is 15 residues long. The J segment lost 7 bases and the V segment lost 6 bases, leaving 13 bases of the junction unmatched. For the CDR3, the DNA is TGTGCCAGCTCCGGTAGCGGGGGAGCCTCGGGGGAGCAGTACTTC. This encodes CASSGSGGASGEQYF.

V usage is TRBV5-5 and J usage is TRBJ1-1; D is possibly TRBD1 (5 bases). This CDR3 has 15 amino acids. Trimming pared 1 base from V and 5 bases from J, leaving 15 bases between. Germline V gives CDR1 SGHKS, CDR2 YYEKEE (reference sequence). The CDR3 sequence: CASSLTSPSGTEAFF. In nucleotides, the CDR3 is TGTGCCAGCAGCTTGACCTCTCCGTCAGGGACTGAAGCTTTCTTT.

The chain recombines TRBV7-8 with TRBJ1-4; the D gene is possibly TRBD1 (5 bases). V lost 5 bases and J 5 bases, leaving 18 bases between the germline ends. Germline-derived CDR1 and CDR2 are SGHVS and FQNEAQ. This CDR3 contains 16 residues. CDR3 region: CASSRFAGRGNEKLFF. CDR3 DNA: TGTGCCAGCAGCCGTTTCGCGGGGAGGGGAAATGAAAAACTGTTTTTT. Based on the CDR3 plus reference TRBV7-8 and TRBJ1-4, the full variable domain is GAGVSQSPRYKVAKRGQDVALRCDPISGHVSLFWYQQALGQGPEFLTYFQNEAQLDKSGLPSDRFFAERPEGSVSTLKIQRTQQEDSAVYLCASSRFAGRGNEKLFFGSGTQLSVL.

The chain recombines TRBV18 with TRBJ1-1, with D unresolved. The ends were cut back, 3 bases at V and 5 bases at J, with 10 bases in the middle. The CDR3 extends over 13 amino acids. From germline, CDR1 is KGHSH and CDR2 LQKENI. The CDR3 nucleotides read TGTGCCAGCTCACCGAATCTAGGGACTGAAGCTTTCTTT. It specifies CASSPNLGTEAFF.

The chain employs TRBV9 and TRBJ1-2; 8 positions match TRBD1. The germline V gene encodes CDR1 SGDLS and CDR2 YYNGEE. CDR3 length: 16 amino acids. The V gene end was trimmed by 0 bases and the J gene end by 5 bases; junction bases not matched to a gene: 9. CDR3 loop: CASSVGVTGQGYGYTF. The DNA for the CDR3 is TGTGCCAGCAGCGTAGGAGTTACAGGACAGGGTTATGGCTACACCTTC.

This clone was seen only a few times. The rearrangement uses TRBV5-1 and TRBJ1-1; no reliable D call. Trimming cost V 0 bases and J 1 base, with 7 bases left between them. Per germline, CDR1 SGHRS and CDR2 YFSETQ. This CDR3 spans 14 amino acids. This chain's CDR3 is CASSLGVQNTEAFF. The CDR3 DNA sequence: TGCGCCAGCAGCTTGGGGGTTCAGAACACTGAAGCTTTCTTT.

The chain carries TRBV7-2 and TRBJ2-5, with 9 bases fitting TRBD1. With V trimmed by 5 bases and J by 7 bases, 8 bases remained unmatched. CDR3 length: 14 amino acids. The V gene's germline CDR1 is SGHTA and CDR2 FQGNSA. The CDR3 nucleotides read TGTGCCAGCAGCCGGGACAGGGCGGGTGTGACCCAGTACTTC. Its translation is CASSRDRAGVTQYF. The full variable domain, its missing parts supplied by reference TRBV7-2 and TRBJ2-5, is GAGVSQSPSNKVTEKGKDVELRCDPISGHTALYWYRQSLGQGLEFLIYFQGNSAPDKSGLPSDRFSAERTGGSVSTLTIQRTQQEDSAVYLCASSRDRAGVTQYFGPGTRLLVL.

The chain couples TRBV7-9 to TRBJ2-3, with D maybe TRBD1 (6 bases). CDR3 length: 12 amino acids. Germline V gene data show CDR1 as SEHNR and CDR2 as FQNEAQ (reference sequence). The V gene lost 5 bases and the J gene lost 14 bases, with 17 bases spanning the gap. In DNA, the CDR3 is TGTGCCAGCAGCCCTCCGACAGGCCAATGGTATTTT. Protein sequence: CASSPPTGQWYF.

This clone was seen more than once but under ten times. The chain is built from TRBV2 and TRBJ1-1; D gene ambiguous. Deletions cut 4 bases from V and 2 bases from J, with 8 bases between. CDR3 size: 13 residues. Germline V CDR1 and CDR2: SNHLY, FYNNEI. CDR3 residues: CASSASGNTEAFF. CDR3 bases: TGTGCCAGCAGTGCAAGTGGAAACACTGAAGCTTTCTTT.

Comments on this clone: Within the sample, other DNA sequences also encode this same CDR3. The V and J genes are TRBV27 and TRBJ2-6; no clear D. Germline V lookup: CDR1 MNHEY, CDR2 SMNVEV (reference sequence). The CDR3 covers 14 residues. V lost 1 base and J 4 bases, leaving 5 bases between the germline ends. CDR3 sequence reads: CASSLFSGANVLTF. Here the CDR3 DNA reads TGTGCCAGCAGTTTATTCTCCGGGGCCAACGTCCTGACTTTC.

This chain joins TRBV28 and TRBJ1-2, with D perhaps matching TRBD1 (6 bases). Trimming cost V 4 bases and J 4 bases, with 16 bases left between them. The length of the CDR3 is 15 residues. Germline loops: CDR1 MDHEN, CDR2 SYDVKM. The CDR3 coding sequence is TGTGCCAGCAGTTCCGGACAGCGGCGGGGCTATGGCTACACCTTC. Amino acids: CASSSGQRRGYGYTF.

The genes are TRBV19 and TRBJ2-3; 7 bases map to TRBD2. The CDR3 runs 17 residues. V lost 3 bases, J lost 3 bases, and 12 bases stayed unmatched. Germline-derived CDR1 and CDR2 are LNHDA and SQIVND (reference sequence). Here the CDR3 DNA reads TGTGCCAGTAGTATTTCCCCAGGGCGGGGGAAAACAGATACGCAGTATTTT. Its translation: CASSISPGRGKTDTQYF.

This chain links TRBV2 with TRBJ1-1; no firm D call. V was cut by 6 bases and J by 3 bases, with 5 bases left in between. CDR3 length equals 11 residues. Germline values: CDR1 SNHLY, CDR2 FYNNEI. CDR3 sequence (DNA): TGTGCCAGCAGAGCATACACTGAAGCTTTCTTT. Protein sequence: CASRAYTEAFF.

The count of this clone is one. This chain uses TRBV18 with TRBJ1-2; D uncertain. The CDR3 contains 13 residues. V was clipped by 2 bases and J by 6 bases, with 10 bases between them. CDR1 KGHSH and CDR2 LQKENI come from the germline V gene. CDR3 DNA sequence: TGTGCCAGCTCACCAAACAGCGATAATGGCTACACCTTC. It codes for CASSPNSDNGYTF.

This clone was seen at least ten times. The J gene is TRBJ1-6, the V gene TRBV5-1, with 10 bases identical to TRBD1. This CDR3 contains 16 residues. Germline CDR1 reads SGHRS; CDR2 reads YFSETQ. V was clipped by 0 bases and J by 4 bases; unmatched bases: 1. CDR3 DNA sequence: TGCGCCAGCAGCTTGGAGGGACAGGGGTATAATTCACCCCTCCACTTT. It is translated as CASSLEGQGYNSPLHF.

V and J are TRBV5-1 and TRBJ2-5, with D uncertain. Germline CDR1 and CDR2: SGHRS and YFSETQ. The V gene lost 2 bases and the J gene lost 0 bases, with 11 bases spanning the gap. The CDR3 has 15 residues. The CDR3 DNA reads TGCGCCAGCAGCTTCCAGGAGAACCACCAAGAGACCCAGTACTTC. It encodes CASSFQENHQETQYF.

As DNA, the CDR3 is TGTGCCAGCAAAACAGGGGCCTACGAGCAGTACTTC. It codes for CASKTGAYEQYF. This chain uses TRBV6-5 with TRBJ2-7; 7 nucleotides line up with TRBD1. The germline V gene encodes CDR1 MNHEY and CDR2 SVGAGI. V shed 7 bases, J shed 2 bases, and the junction held 2 bases outside the gene matches. The CDR3 is 12 amino acids.

The V call is TRBV7-2, the J call TRBJ1-5; D remains ambiguous. The CDR3 runs 14 residues. The V end lost 5 bases, the J end lost 1 base, and 9 bases lay between the germline ends. The germline gives CDR1 SGHTA, CDR2 FQGNSA. The CDR3 reads CASSPRSSNQPQHF. The CDR3 nucleotides are TGTGCCAGCAGCCCTCGGTCAAGCAATCAGCCCCAGCATTTT.

This clone was observed once. The same CDR3 is also encoded by other DNA sequences in this sample. The gene calls are TRBV11-3 and TRBJ2-2; D is possibly TRBD2 (6 bases). The germline V gene has CDR1 SGHNT and CDR2 YENEEA. Trimming left V 0 bases short and J 5 bases short, with 7 bases between. The CDR3 is 14 residues long. The CDR3 DNA reads TGTGCCAGCAGCTTAGACCGGGGGACCGGGGAGCTGTTTTTT. It specifies CASSLDRGTGELFF.

The chain has TRBV9 and TRBJ2-2, with D hard to call. The CDR3 length is 14 residues. Germline V gene lookup returns CDR1 SGDLS and CDR2 YYNGEE. Trimming stripped 3 bases from V and 0 bases from J, with 6 bases between. The CDR3 here is CASSALTNTGELFF. The CDR3 DNA is TGTGCCAGCAGCGCCCTCACGAACACCGGGGAGCTGTTTTTT.

The J gene is TRBJ2-5, the V gene TRBV6-6; no clear D. V dropped 2 bases and J dropped 2 bases, with 12 bases sitting between them. The CDR3 contains 15 residues. Germline loops: CDR1 MNHNY, CDR2 SVGAGI (reference sequence). The CDR3 here is CASSYIQEEQETQYF. CDR3 bases: TGTGCCAGCAGTTACATCCAGGAAGAACAAGAGACCCAGTACTTC.

This clone has a handful of counts. The rearrangement joins TRBV6-5 to TRBJ1-6, with 8 bases matching TRBD1. Trimming took 2 bases from V and 8 from J; bases not matched to a gene: 8. The CDR3 has 16 residues. CDR1 and CDR2 from the germline V gene are MNHEY and SVGAGI. The CDR3 region is CASSYGLGTGYSPLHF. For the CDR3, the DNA is TGTGCCAGCAGTTACGGCCTTGGGACAGGTTATTCACCCCTCCACTTT.

CDR3 in amino acids: CASSSLAGTHNEQFF. The CDR3, as DNA: TGTGCCAGCAGCTCCCTAGCGGGGACCCACAATGAGCAGTTCTTC. The genes are TRBV5-4 and TRBJ2-1; 9 positions agree with TRBD2. This CDR3 spans 15 amino acids. The V segment lost 3 bases and the J segment 5 bases; nucleotides outside the gene matches: 6. The V gene's germline CDR1 is SGHNT and CDR2 YYREEE (reference sequence).

The chain is built from TRBV30 and TRBJ2-7; the D call may be TRBD1 or TRBD2 (5 bases each). The germline V gene has CDR1 GTSNPN and CDR2 SVGIG (reference sequence). Trimming took 7 bases from V and 2 from J, leaving 15 bases between them. The CDR3 has 13 residues. The CDR3 nucleotides read TGTGCCTTAGAGGGGACGGGGACCTACGAGCAGTACTTC. Its translation: CALEGTGTYEQYF.